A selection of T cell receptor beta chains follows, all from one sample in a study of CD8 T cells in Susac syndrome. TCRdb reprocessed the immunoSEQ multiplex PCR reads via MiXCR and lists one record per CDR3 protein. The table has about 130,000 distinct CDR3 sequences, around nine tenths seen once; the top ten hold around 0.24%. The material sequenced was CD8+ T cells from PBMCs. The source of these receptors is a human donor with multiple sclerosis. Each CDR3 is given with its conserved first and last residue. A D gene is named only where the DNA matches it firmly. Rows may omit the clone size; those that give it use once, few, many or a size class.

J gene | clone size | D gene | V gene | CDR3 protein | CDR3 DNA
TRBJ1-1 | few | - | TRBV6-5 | CASSYSAGTEAFF | TGTGCCAGCAGTTACTCCGCAGGTACTGAAGCTTTCTTT
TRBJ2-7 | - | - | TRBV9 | CASSARDGTYEQYF | TGTGCCAGCAGCGCCCGGGACGGGACCTACGAGCAGTACTTC
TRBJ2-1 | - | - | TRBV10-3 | CAISDGEQFF | TGTGCCATCAGTGATGGTGAGCAGTTCTTC
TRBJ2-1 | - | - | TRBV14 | CASSSEGPRGYNEQFF | TGTGCCAGCAGCTCTGAGGGACCCCGGGGCTACAATGAGCAGTTCTTC
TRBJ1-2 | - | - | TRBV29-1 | CSGLTDSYGYTF | TGCAGCGGTCTGACCGATTCCTATGGCTACACCTTC
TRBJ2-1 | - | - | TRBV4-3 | CASSDGHGDNEQFF | TGCGCCAGCAGCGACGGACACGGTGACAATGAGCAGTTCTTC
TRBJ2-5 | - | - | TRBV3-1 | CASSQVRGAETQYF | TGTGCCAGCAGCCAAGTTCGGGGCGCTGAGACCCAGTACTTC
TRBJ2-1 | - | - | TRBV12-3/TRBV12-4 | CASTLGGSYNEQFF | TGTGCCAGCACTTTAGGGGGTTCCTACAATGAGCAGTTCTTC
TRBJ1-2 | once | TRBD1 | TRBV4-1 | CASSQVGTGRYGYTF | TGCGCCAGCAGCCAAGTTGGGACAGGTCGCTATGGCTACACCTTC
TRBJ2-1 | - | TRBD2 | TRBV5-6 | CAGGASGRPEQFF | TGTGCCGGGGGAGCTAGCGGGAGGCCTGAGCAGTTCTTC
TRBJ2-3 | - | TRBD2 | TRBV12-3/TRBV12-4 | CASTPTSGVTDTQYF | TGTGCCAGCACCCCTACTAGCGGGGTCACAGATACGCAGTATTTT
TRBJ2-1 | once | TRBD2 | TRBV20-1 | CSATPFEELAASSYNEQFF | TGCAGTGCTACCCCATTTGAGGAACTAGCGGCCAGCTCCTACAATGAGCAGTTCTTC
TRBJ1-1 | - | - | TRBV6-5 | CASRTGSGTEAFF | TGTGCCAGCAGAACAGGGTCAGGGACTGAAGCTTTCTTT
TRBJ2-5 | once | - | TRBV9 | CASSVGGRAETQYF | TGTGCCAGCAGCGTAGGAGGCAGGGCGGAGACCCAGTACTTC
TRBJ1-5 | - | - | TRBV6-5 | CASSYSSNQPQHF | TGTGCCAGCAGTTATTCCAGCAATCAGCCCCAGCATTTT
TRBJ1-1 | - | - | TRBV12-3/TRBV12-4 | CASAEDTEAFF | TGTGCCAGTGCGGAGGACACTGAAGCTTTCTTT
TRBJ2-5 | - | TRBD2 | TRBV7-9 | CASKTPGGETQYF | TGTGCCAGCAAAACGCCGGGAGGGGAGACCCAGTACTTC
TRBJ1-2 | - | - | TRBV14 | CASSEVNWGYTF | TGTGCCAGCAGCGAAGTTAACTGGGGCTACACCTTC
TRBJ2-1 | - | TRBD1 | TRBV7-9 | CASSDLRQGFGNEQFF | TGTGCCAGCAGCGACTTACGACAGGGTTTCGGCAATGAGCAGTTCTTC
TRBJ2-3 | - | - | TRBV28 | CASSLVVWGDTQYF | TGTGCCAGCAGTTTAGTCGTATGGGGAGATACGCAGTATTTT
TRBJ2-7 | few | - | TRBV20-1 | CSAEQGGYEQYF | TGCAGTGCCGAACAGGGGGGGTACGAGCAGTACTTC
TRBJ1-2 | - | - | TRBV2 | CASTEGDGYTF | TGTGCCAGCACAGAGGGGGACGGCTACACCTTC
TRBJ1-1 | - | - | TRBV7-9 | CASSLRGGYTEAFF | TGTGCCAGCAGCTTACGGGGGGGTTACACTGAAGCTTTCTTT
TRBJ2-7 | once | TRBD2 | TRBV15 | CATSPAGGSYEQYF | TGTGCCACCAGCCCAGCGGGAGGGTCCTACGAGCAGTACTTC